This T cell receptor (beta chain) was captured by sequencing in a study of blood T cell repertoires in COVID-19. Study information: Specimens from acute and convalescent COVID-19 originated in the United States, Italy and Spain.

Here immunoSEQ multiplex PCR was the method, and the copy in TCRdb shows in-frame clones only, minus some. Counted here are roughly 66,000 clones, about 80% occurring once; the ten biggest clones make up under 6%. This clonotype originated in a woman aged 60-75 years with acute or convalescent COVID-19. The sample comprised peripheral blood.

The CDR3 loop is CASSVAGENIQYF. As DNA, the CDR3 is TGTGCCAGCAGTGTGGCAGGGGAGAACATTCAGTACTTC. This chain links TRBV2 with TRBJ2-4, with a possible D match to TRBD1 (6 bases). Germline CDR1 and CDR2: SNHLY and FYNNEI. V was cut by 4 bases and J by 7 bases, with 11 bases left in between. There are 13 residues in the CDR3.